The 9 T cell receptor beta chains below all came from one sample that was sequenced in a study of PD-L1 blockade in urothelial cancer. Data came from immunoSEQ multiplex PCR; TCRdb stores just in-frame clones and leaves some out. In the table there are about 51,000 clones, roughly 91% of which are singletons. The time point denotes: peripheral blood 6 weeks after treatment start. The sample consisted of PBMCs, taken around atezolizumab (anti-PD-L1) treatment. The receptors stem from a man aged 60 to 69 with urothelial cancer.

The genes are TRBV6-6 and TRBJ1-2; the D gene is possibly TRBD1 (6 bases). V dropped 0 bases and J dropped 4 bases, with 12 bases sitting between them. The CDR3 loop spans 15 amino acids. Germline V gene sequence: CDR1 MNHNY, CDR2 SVGAGI (reference sequence). The CDR3 loop reads CASSYSPTGTYGYTF. The CDR3 region has the DNA TGTGCCAGCAGTTACTCCCCCACAGGGACCTATGGCTACACCTTC.

V and J are TRBV28 and TRBJ1-1, with 11 bases aligning to TRBD1. The J segment lost 3 bases and the V segment lost 5 bases, leaving 5 bases of the junction unmatched. Germline V lookup: CDR1 MDHEN, CDR2 SYDVKM. The CDR3 covers 15 residues. CDR3 protein: CASSPRDRGYTEAFF. The CDR3 nucleotides are TGTGCCAGCAGTCCCCGGGACAGGGGGTACACTGAAGCTTTCTTT.

This clone was seen a few times. This chain joins TRBV5-4 and TRBJ2-7; D is unclear. Germline V gene sequence: CDR1 SGHNT, CDR2 YYREEE (reference sequence). The CDR3 sequence is 14 residues long. Trimming left V 0 bases short and J 0 bases short, with 7 bases between. CDR3 sequence (DNA): TGTGCCAGCAGCTTGGACCAGTCCTCCTACGAGCAGTACTTC. Amino acids: CASSLDQSSYEQYF. The full variable domain, with the rest looked up from reference TRBV5-4 and TRBJ2-7, is ETGVTQSPTHLIKTRGQQVTLRCSSQSGHNTVSWYQQALGQGPQFIFQYYREEENGRGNFPPRFSGLQFPNYSSELNVNALELDDSALYLCASSLDQSSYEQYFGPGTRLTVT.

V and J are TRBV28 and TRBJ2-5; TRBD1 aligns across 7 bases. CDR1 and CDR2 from the germline V gene are MDHEN and SYDVKM. The CDR3 consists of 14 residues. With V trimmed by 3 bases and J by 1 base, 2 bases remained unmatched. The CDR3 DNA is TGTGCCAGCAGTTTTGGACAGGCCCAAGAGACCCAGTACTTC. The encoded protein is CASSFGQAQETQYF. The complete variable domain, with remaining parts taken from reference TRBV28 and TRBJ2-5, reads DVKVTQSSRYLVKRTGEKVFLECVQDMDHENMFWYRQDPGLGLRLIYFSYDVKMKEKGDIPEGYSVSREKKERFSLILESASTNQTSMYLCASSFGQAQETQYFGPGTRLLVL.

V usage is TRBV5-6 and J usage is TRBJ2-7; D unclear. The CDR3 spans 15 residues. The germline gives CDR1 SGHDT, CDR2 YYEEEE. Trimming shortened V by 3 bases and J by 0 bases, and 13 bases separated the two germline ends. For the CDR3, the DNA is TGTGCCAGCAGCTCTGACCTTGGAGCCTCCTACGAGCAGTACTTC. Its protein is CASSSDLGASYEQYF.

The CDR3 sequence: CAWTQRQLNYGYTF. The CDR3 region has the DNA TGTGCCTGGACTCAACGACAGTTAAACTATGGCTACACCTTC. The chain employs TRBV30 and TRBJ1-2; TRBD1 might be the D (5 bases). Germline lookup yields CDR1 GTSNPN and CDR2 SVGIG (reference sequence). The CDR3 is 14 residues long. V gave up 4 bases and J gave up 2 bases, with 14 bases separating them.

The rearrangement joins TRBV27 to TRBJ2-1, with D perhaps TRBD1 (6 bases). V was pared by 5 bases and J by 8 bases, with 22 bases between. The CDR3 is made up of 16 amino acids. Germline V gives CDR1 MNHEY, CDR2 SMNVEV (reference sequence). Here the CDR3 DNA reads TGTGCCAGCAGTCCCCCCGGGACAAGCATTATGCATGAGCAGTTCTTC. As protein: CASSPPGTSIMHEQFF.

The CDR3 DNA sequence: TGTGCCAGCAGCTTAGACGAGGGTAGCTATGGCTACACCTTC. Translation: CASSLDEGSYGYTF. This rearrangement joins TRBV7-2 to TRBJ1-2; D not certain. The V gene lost 1 base and the J gene lost 4 bases, with 10 bases spanning the gap. Germline V gene data show CDR1 as SGHTA and CDR2 as FQGNSA. The length of the CDR3 is 14 residues.

The V call is TRBV5-8, the J call TRBJ2-5; 7 nucleotides line up with TRBD2. V dropped 0 bases and J dropped 2; count of bases not matched to a gene: 1. The germline V gene encodes CDR1 SGHTS and CDR2 YDEGEE. The CDR3 has 14 amino acids. For the CDR3, the DNA is TGTGCCAGCAGCTTGGGCGGGGGTCAAGAGACCCAGTACTTC. Its protein is CASSLGGGQETQYF.